These T cell receptor beta chains were read from a single sample in a study of blood T cells in healthy people across ages. TCRdb reprocessed the 5' RACE reads with MiXCR, giving one entry per CDR3 protein. The data hold about 780,000 distinct CDR3 sequences, with roughly 25% observed a single time. This sample was also put to use in a study of T cells of mothers and their children.

Sequenced material: blood. These receptors were obtained from a boy between 10 and 17 years old in good health. Each CDR3 is given with its conserved first and last residue. Fields, in order: J gene, V gene, D gene, clone size, CDR3 DNA, CDR3 protein. The D gene is left open where the match is weak. Some rows have no size entry. The others give once, few or many, or a class for an expanded clone.

TRBJ1-5 TRBV28 - - TGTGCCAGCATTTTTAACGGGTATAGCAATCAGCCCCAGCATTTT CASIFNGYSNQPQHF
TRBJ1-2 TRBV30 - - TGTGCCTGGACTGGGAGCGAGTACTATGGCTACACCTTC CAWTGSEYYGYTF
TRBJ2-7 TRBV6-5 TRBD2 few TGTGCCAGCAGTTACTCGCAAGCGGGGCGGTACGAGCAGTACTTC CASSYSQAGRYEQYF
TRBJ1-3 TRBV4-1 TRBD1 few TGCGCCAGCAGCCAAGGACAGGGTGGTGGAAACACCATATATTTT CASSQGQGGGNTIYF
TRBJ2-5 TRBV12-3/TRBV12-4 TRBD1 - TGTGCCAACAGTTTTCAGGGGGTAGGGGAGACCCAGTACTTC CANSFQGVGETQYF
TRBJ2-6 TRBV9 TRBD1 many TGTGCCAGCAGCGCGGGACAGTCCCTCTCTGGGGCCAACGTCCTGACTTTC CASSAGQSLSGANVLTF
TRBJ2-5 TRBV5-1 TRBD2 few TGCGCCAGCAGCCCGATAGCGGGGGAATCAAGAAGGGTAGAGACCCAGTACTTC CASSPIAGESRRVETQYF
TRBJ2-5 TRBV10-3 - - TGTGCCATCAGTGACCAGCAAGAGACCCAGTACTTC CAISDQQETQYF
TRBJ2-3 TRBV10-1 TRBD2 few TGCGCCAGCAGTGAGAAGCTAGCGGGGTCCCTAAACACGCAGTATTTT CASSEKLAGSLNTQYF
TRBJ2-2 TRBV19 - - TGTGCCAGTAGTATATTCCCGTACACCGGGGAGCTGTTTTTT CASSIFPYTGELFF